This TCR beta chain came from a study of CD8 T cells in ankylosing spondylitis listed by TCRdb under 2017. Broadly, across the study: To find TCR variants linked to disease, the study profiled T cell receptor beta repertoires in ankylosing spondylitis patients and healthy donors. The full study cohort comprised around 23 ankylosing spondylitis patients and over 95 healthy donors. Peripheral blood was sampled, and synovial fluid was additionally collected from ankylosing spondylitis patients. The study at large found these results: Some motif variants had previously been reported in the synovial fluid and blood of reactive arthritis patients, which suggests shared mechanisms of disease initiation. Blood from ankylosing spondylitis patients appeared to be characterized by a TCR beta motif made up of under 10 highly homologous amino acid variants. The disease-linked clones were reported to be significantly enriched in matched synovial fluid samples from ankylosing spondylitis patients. The disease-linked clones had a CD8+ phenotype and were found at relatively low frequencies in peripheral blood.

From the cysteine up to the phenylalanine, the CDR3 has a length of 18 residues. Only the CDR3 DNA stays, 54 bases, in frame from base 1. V is trimmed back by 1 base and J by 2 bases, and the junction contains 13 bases that no gene match accounts for. Taken from the germline V gene (reference sequence), the CDR1 and CDR2 loops are LGHDT and YNNKEL. Notes on this clonotype: Its antigen remains undetermined. The record has no base qualities; no much larger clone is one base away.

This sample was sequenced with an Illumina HiSeq 2500. TCR beta libraries were prepared by quantitative 5'-RACE with molecular barcodes. The paper's data handling went like this. Disease-linked TCR variants were identified with a new computational method built on a probabilistic model of VDJ rearrangement. Using fastp at Q25 and MiXCR, TCRdb reprocessed the public reads and kept productive beta chains. Every distinct CDR3 protein forms one entry, paired with its most common genes and DNA. TCRdb's processing, not the study's, gives the V and J calls here. The sample table records about 200,000 distinct CDR3 sequences; around 25% of these occur just once. The top ten hold less than 8.5% of the sample.

The receptor was derived from a male donor with ankylosing spondylitis or in good health (not recorded which). In this chain, TRBV3-1 is recombined with TRBJ2-7, with 8 bases in between that match TRBD1. Sequencing used blood, either unsorted or a sorted T cell fraction (not recorded which). The DNA reads as follows: TGTGCCAGCAGCCAAGGTTCTGCAGGGGGCGATACCACCTACGAGCAGTACTTC. It translates as CASSQGSAGGDTTYEQYF.